This T cell receptor (beta chain) appears in the sequencing data of a study of shared clonotypes between healthy human individuals. Study context: Each donor's CD8 memory used one plate, CD8 naive two, each CD4 subset three. Study observations and caveats: Clonotype sharing across a handful of donors was observed for roughly 5% of naive CD4 clonotypes.

Original methodology: Junction-only sequences produced by ImmunoSEQ had no quality scores, so filtering differed. Using immunoSEQ multiplex PCR, the repertoire was profiled, and TCRdb retains in-frame clones only, with some absent. The V and J calls and the clone size are those of that table, but D and trimming were determined from the DNA. The data hold approximately 530,000 clones, with roughly 95% observed a single time. Comments on this clone: Its antigen is as yet unknown.

The length of the CDR3 is 15 residues. Per the germline V gene, CDR1 is SGHAT and CDR2 is FQNNGV. J lost 3 bases, V lost 5 bases, and 7 bases had no gene match. The sequenced sample was naive CD4+ T cells sorted from blood. Subset of the sample: CD45RA+ positively selected. This sequence joins TRBV11-2 and TRBJ2-7; the match to TRBD2 covers 10 bases. The receptor was derived from a woman aged 25-40 years in good health. CDR3 amino acids: CASSLRTSGIYEQYF. The CDR3 coding sequence is TGTGCCAGCAGCCTCAGGACTAGCGGCATCTACGAGCAGTACTTC. The full variable domain, rest sourced from reference TRBV11-2 and TRBJ2-7, is EAGVAQSPRYKIIEKRQSVAFWCNPISGHATLYWYQQILGQGPKLLIQFQNNGVVDDSQLPKDRFSAERLKGVDSTLKIQPAKLEDSAVYLCASSLRTSGIYEQYFGPGTRLTVT.